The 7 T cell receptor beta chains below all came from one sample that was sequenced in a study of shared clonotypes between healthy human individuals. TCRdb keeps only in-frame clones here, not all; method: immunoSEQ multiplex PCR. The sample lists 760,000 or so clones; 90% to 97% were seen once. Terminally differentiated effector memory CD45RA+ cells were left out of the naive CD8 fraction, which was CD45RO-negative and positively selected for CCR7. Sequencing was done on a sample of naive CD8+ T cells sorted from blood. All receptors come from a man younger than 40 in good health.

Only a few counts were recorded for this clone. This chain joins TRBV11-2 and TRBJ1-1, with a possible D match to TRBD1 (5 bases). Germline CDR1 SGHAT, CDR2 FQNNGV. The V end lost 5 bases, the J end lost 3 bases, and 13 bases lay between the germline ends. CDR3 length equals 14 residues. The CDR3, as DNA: TGTGCCAGCAGCCCACGGGACTCTTACACTGAAGCTTTCTTT. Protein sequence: CASSPRDSYTEAFF.

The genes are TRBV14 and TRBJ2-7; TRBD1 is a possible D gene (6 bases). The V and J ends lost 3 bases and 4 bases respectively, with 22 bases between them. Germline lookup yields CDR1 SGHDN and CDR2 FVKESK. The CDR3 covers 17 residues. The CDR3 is CASSQGGRQVVPYEQYF. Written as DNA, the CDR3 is TGTGCCAGCAGCCAGGGCGGTAGACAGGTGGTACCTTACGAGCAGTACTTC.

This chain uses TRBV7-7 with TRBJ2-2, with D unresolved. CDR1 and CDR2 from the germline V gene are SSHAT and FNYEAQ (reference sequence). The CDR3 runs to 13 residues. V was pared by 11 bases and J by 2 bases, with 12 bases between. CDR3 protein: CALVAENTGELFF. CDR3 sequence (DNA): TGTGCCTTAGTGGCCGAAAACACCGGGGAGCTGTTTTTT.

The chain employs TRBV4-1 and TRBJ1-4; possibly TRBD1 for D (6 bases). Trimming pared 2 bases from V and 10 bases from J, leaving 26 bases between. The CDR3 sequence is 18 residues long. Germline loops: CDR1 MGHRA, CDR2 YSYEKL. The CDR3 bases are TGCGCCAGCAGCCAAAGAATGCCCGGGACACTGGAAATTGCAAAACTGTTTTTT. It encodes CASSQRMPGTLEIAKLFF.

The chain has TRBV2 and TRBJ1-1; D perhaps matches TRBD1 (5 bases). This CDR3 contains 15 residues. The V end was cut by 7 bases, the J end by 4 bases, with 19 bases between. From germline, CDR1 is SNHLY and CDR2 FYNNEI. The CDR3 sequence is CASTISGTSGTEAFF. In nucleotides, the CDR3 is TGTGCCAGCACTATATCGGGGACCTCTGGCACTGAAGCTTTCTTT.

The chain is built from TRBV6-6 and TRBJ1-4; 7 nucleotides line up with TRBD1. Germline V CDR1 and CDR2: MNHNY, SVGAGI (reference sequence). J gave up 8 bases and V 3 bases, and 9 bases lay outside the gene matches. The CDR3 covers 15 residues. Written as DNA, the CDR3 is TGTGCCAGCAGTTATAGGTTACAGGGGCTAGAAAAACTGTTTTTT. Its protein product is CASSYRLQGLEKLFF.

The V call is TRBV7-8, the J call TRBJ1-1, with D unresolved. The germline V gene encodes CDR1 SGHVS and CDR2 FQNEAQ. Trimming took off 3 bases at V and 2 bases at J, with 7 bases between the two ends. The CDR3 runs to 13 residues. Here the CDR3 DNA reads TGTGCCAGCAGCTTTCCCAGAAACACTGAAGCTTTCTTT. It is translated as CASSFPRNTEAFF.